One and the same sample provided the 21 T cell receptor beta chains below, sequenced in a study of blood T cells in healthy people across ages. Together with a sample-barcoded 5' primer, a J-beta primer mix was included in a second PCR lasting about 6 to 11 cycles. In TCRdb, the 5' RACE reads were re-called with MiXCR into one record per CDR3 protein. The sample carries approximately 810,000 distinct CDR3 sequences, about 37% recorded once. Sequenced: blood. These receptors all stem from a young man in good health.

This chain connects TRBV7-4 to TRBJ1-5, with a tentative D call TRBD1 (6 bases). From germline, CDR1 is SGHVT and CDR2 SQSDAQ. CDR3 length: 15 amino acids. Trimming cost V 5 bases and J 5 bases, with 16 bases left between them. This chain's CDR3 is CASSTEGRGYQPQHF. DNA for the CDR3: TGTGCCAGCAGCACTGAGGGCAGGGGATATCAGCCCCAGCATTTT.

The chain combines TRBV6-1 with TRBJ1-2; TRBD1 matches 7 bases. V was clipped by 0 bases and J by 4 bases; unmatched bases: 5. The CDR3 covers 15 residues. The germline gives CDR1 MNHNS, CDR2 SASEGT. CDR3 protein: CASSEAAAGGYGYTF. The CDR3, as DNA: TGTGCCAGCAGTGAAGCGGCGGCAGGGGGCTATGGCTACACCTTC.

The sample holds a few counts of this clonotype. This sequence joins TRBV28 and TRBJ1-5, with 8 bases identical to TRBD1. V was clipped by 7 bases and J by 6 bases; unmatched bases: 11. CDR1 and CDR2 (germline): MDHEN, SYDVKM. This CDR3 has 15 residues. The CDR3 region is CASNFGSGGSQPQHF. Here the CDR3 DNA reads TGTGCCAGCAATTTTGGGTCAGGGGGCAGTCAGCCCCAGCATTTT.

The rearrangement joins TRBV5-1 to TRBJ2-2, with TRBD2 matching over 8 bases. The trim removed 5 bases at V and 4 bases at J, leaving 4 bases unmatched. This CDR3 region has 14 residues. Germline-derived CDR1 and CDR2 are SGHRS and YFSETQ. In nucleotides, the CDR3 is TGCGCCAGCAGTACGGGGGGGGCCACCGGGGAGCTGTTTTTT. This gives the protein CASSTGGATGELFF.

This clonotype showed up just a few times. Since a much larger clone is just one base distant, this may be a read error. The CDR3 loop is CASSWTDTDTQYF. In nucleotides, the CDR3 is TGTGCCAGCAGTTGGACCGACACAGATACGCAGTATTTT. The chain employs TRBV12-3 or TRBV12-4 and TRBJ2-3; no clear D. V dropped 4 bases and J dropped 2 bases, with 7 bases sitting between them. The CDR3 loop spans 13 amino acids.

In its sample, this clonotype was seen a few times. The chain uses TRBV13 and TRBJ2-4, with D unresolved. Gene TRBJ2-5 matches the end of the DNA better, so the J call may be wrong. Germline V CDR1 and CDR2: PRHDT, FYEKMQ (reference sequence). The CDR3 loop spans 16 amino acids. The CDR3 sequence: CASSLSGETILGTQYF. The CDR3 DNA reads as TGTGCCAGCAGCTTATCTGGCGAGACCATACTGGGGACCCAGTACTTC.

This clonotype was seen a handful of times. The V gene is TRBV12-3 or TRBV12-4, the J gene TRBJ2-4, with 8 bases lining up with TRBD1. The assigned J gene may be wrong: the sequence end matches TRBJ2-7 better. The length of the CDR3 is 20 residues. Here the CDR3 DNA reads TGTGCCAGCAGTCAAACAGGGGGTCGAAACCCCAGGGGCTATCTCCGCGAGCAGTACTTC. Translated, it gives CASSQTGGRNPRGYLREQYF.

This clonotype is a singleton in its sample. The chain is built from TRBV6-5 and TRBJ1-2; maybe TRBD1 (5 bases). The length of the CDR3 is 12 residues. V was clipped by 5 bases and J by 6 bases, with 10 bases between them. Germline-derived CDR1 and CDR2 are MNHEY and SVGAGI. CDR3 sequence: CASSAGDHGYTF. CDR3 in DNA: TGTGCCAGCAGTGCCGGGGACCATGGCTACACCTTC.

V and J are TRBV5-1 and TRBJ1-2; possible D gene TRBD1, 6 bases. CDR3 size: 15 residues. V gave up 3 bases and J gave up 4 bases, with 16 bases separating them. Germline-derived CDR1 and CDR2 are SGHRS and YFSETQ. In DNA, the CDR3 is TGCGCCAGCAGCTGGGAATGGGACACGGGCTATGGCTACACCTTC. It translates to CASSWEWDTGYGYTF.

In its sample, this clonotype was seen a few times. The V gene is TRBV7-9, the J gene TRBJ2-5; 8 bases agree with TRBD1. After removal of 2 bases from V and 7 bases from J, the junction contained 9 bases not matched to a gene. CDR1 is SEHNR, CDR2 FQNEAQ, per germline (reference sequence). This CDR3 contains 15 residues. The CDR3 is CASSLFIRGLGTQYF. CDR3 DNA: TGTGCCAGCAGCTTATTTATCAGGGGGCTTGGGACCCAGTACTTC.

The chain carries TRBV6-4 and TRBJ2-5; D may be TRBD2 (7 bases). Trimming took 3 bases from V and 11 from J, leaving 19 bases between them. Germline CDR1 MRHNA, CDR2 SNTAGT. The CDR3 is 14 amino acids. The CDR3 DNA sequence: TGTGCCAGCAGTGAAGAGGGGGGGACCAATGAGCAGTACTTC. It encodes CASSEEGGTNEQYF.

This chain links TRBV12-3 or TRBV12-4 with TRBJ1-1; no reliable D call. Trimming stripped 3 bases from V and 5 bases from J, with 10 bases between. CDR3 size: 13 residues. CDR3 residues: CASSFRAGTEAFF. The CDR3 region has the DNA TGTGCCAGCAGTTTTAGGGCGGGAACTGAAGCTTTCTTT.

This sequence joins TRBV7-9 and TRBJ1-5; weak D call: TRBD1 (5 bases). Germline lookup yields CDR1 SEHNR and CDR2 FQNEAQ (reference sequence). The CDR3 is made up of 14 amino acids. Deletions cut 3 bases from V and 3 bases from J, with 9 bases between. The CDR3 DNA follows: TGTGCCAGCAGCTTTGGGGGAAACAATCAGCCCCAGCATTTT. As protein: CASSFGGNNQPQHF.

The chain uses TRBV20-1 and TRBJ2-4, with 9 bases fitting TRBD1. The J call could be wrong; TRBJ2-5 is a better fit for the DNA end. The CDR3 extends over 15 amino acids. The germline CDR1 and CDR2 sequences are DFQATT and SNEGSKA (reference sequence). The DNA for the CDR3 is TGCAGTGCTGTTCCGCCCGGGACAGGGAAAGAGACCCAGTACTTC. Its protein is CSAVPPGTGKETQYF.

The CDR3 nucleotides read TGTGCCAGCAGACAGGATGGAGACTATGGCTACACCTTC. It yields the protein CASRQDGDYGYTF. The chain recombines TRBV6-5 with TRBJ1-2, with D perhaps TRBD1 (5 bases). Germline V gene lookup returns CDR1 MNHEY and CDR2 SVGAGI. CDR3 size: 13 residues. Trimming shortened V by 6 bases and J by 3 bases, and 11 bases separated the two germline ends.

This chain uses TRBV30 with TRBJ1-1, with 9 bases aligning to TRBD1. Germline trimming cut 4 bases from V and 4 bases from J; bases unmatched to any gene: 7. Germline CDR1 GTSNPN, CDR2 SVGIG (reference sequence). This CDR3 contains 14 residues. CDR3 sequence: CAWKSGQGPTEAFF. CDR3 nucleotides: TGTGCCTGGAAGTCAGGACAGGGGCCCACTGAAGCTTTCTTT.

The genes are TRBV7-2 and TRBJ2-5; TRBD2 aligns across 12 bases. Unmatched junction bases numbered 16, after V lost 4 bases and J lost 7 bases. The germline V gene encodes CDR1 SGHTA and CDR2 FQGNSA. The CDR3 is 18 residues long. The CDR3 DNA reads TGTGCCAGCAGCTCCGACCCAGGGACTAGCGGGTATGCTGGGACCCAGTACTTC. Translating it yields CASSSDPGTSGYAGTQYF.

V is TRBV4-3 and J is TRBJ2-1; 8 positions match TRBD1. Germline V gene lookup returns CDR1 LGHNA and CDR2 YSLEER. The CDR3 spans 15 residues. V dropped 4 bases and J dropped 5; count of bases not matched to a gene: 7. The CDR3 DNA is TGCGCCAGCAGCCCCGTGGACAGGGAAGACAATGAGCAGTTCTTC. It yields the protein CASSPVDREDNEQFF.

The chain carries TRBV28 and TRBJ1-1; D not resolved. The CDR3 extends over 15 amino acids. Germline V lookup: CDR1 MDHEN, CDR2 SYDVKM. The V end lost 1 base, the J end lost 3 bases, and 12 bases lay between the germline ends. The CDR3, as DNA: TGTGCCAGCAGTTTATTTGGCGCCAAGTACACTGAAGCTTTCTTT. It translates to CASSLFGAKYTEAFF. The entire variable domain, with the rest obtained from reference TRBV28 and TRBJ1-1, is as follows: DVKVTQSSRYLVKRTGEKVFLECVQDMDHENMFWYRQDPGLGLRLIYFSYDVKMKEKGDIPEGYSVSREKKERFSLILESASTNQTSMYLCASSLFGAKYTEAFFGQGTRLTVV.

To note about this clonotype: A much larger clone is a single base away; this may be a read error. The chain uses TRBV7-9 and TRBJ2-5; 8 bases are a match to TRBD2. The DNA end is more similar to TRBJ2-1, so the J call may be wrong. The CDR3 is 15 residues long. Germline lookup yields CDR1 SEHNR and CDR2 FQNEAQ (reference sequence). Here the CDR3 reads CASSLTSGGQETQFF. The CDR3 DNA reads TGTGCCAGCAGCTTAACTAGCGGTGGTCAAGAGACCCAGTTCTTC.

Concerning this clonotype itself: A read error may be the cause here, since a much bigger clone is one base away. V and J are TRBV12-3 or TRBV12-4 and TRBJ2-7, with 8 nucleotides matching TRBD1. V lost 5 bases to trimming and J lost 5 bases; unmatched junction nucleotides: 2. This CDR3 has 12 residues. As DNA, the CDR3 is TGTGCCAGCAGTGAGACAGGGGACGAGCAGTACTTC. It translates to CASSETGDEQYF.